This T cell receptor (beta chain) came from a study of regulatory T cells in long-lasting Graves disease. Building the TCR beta libraries relied on iRepertoire HTBI primers, and CDR3 regions underwent Arm-PCR. TCRdb reanalysed the multiplex PCR reads using MiXCR and keeps one entry per CDR3 protein. The profile shows some 400,000 distinct CDR3 sequences, about 15% of them singletons. This clonotype was seen repeatedly, ten times or more. Its target is unknown. As for time point: newly diagnosed GD, antithyroid drugs for less than 3 months. The TCR library was made from RNA extracted from PBMCs. An endocrinology department in Xi'an, China, recruited the patients. The study, taken as a whole, reports: Those with persistent Graves' had less TCR diversity than newly diagnosed patients.

The same sample was also studied in work on T cells in Graves' hyperthyroidism and ophthalmopathy. From that study: Blood samples included most of the expanded thyroid clonotypes exceeding 0.001.

Sequenced material: peripheral blood mononuclear cells (PBMCs), taken at new diagnosis, from a patient treated with antithyroid drugs. This TCR was recovered from a woman in her 30s with Graves disease.

The CDR3 nucleotides are TGTGCCAGCAGTGAAGCGCCGGCCAAAAACATTCAGTACTTC. Protein product: CASSEAPAKNIQYF. V and J are TRBV2 and TRBJ2-4; D uncertain. The CDR3 spans 14 residues. CDR1 is SNHLY and CDR2 is FYNNEI in the germline V gene. Trimming left V 0 bases short and J 1 base short, with 4 bases between.